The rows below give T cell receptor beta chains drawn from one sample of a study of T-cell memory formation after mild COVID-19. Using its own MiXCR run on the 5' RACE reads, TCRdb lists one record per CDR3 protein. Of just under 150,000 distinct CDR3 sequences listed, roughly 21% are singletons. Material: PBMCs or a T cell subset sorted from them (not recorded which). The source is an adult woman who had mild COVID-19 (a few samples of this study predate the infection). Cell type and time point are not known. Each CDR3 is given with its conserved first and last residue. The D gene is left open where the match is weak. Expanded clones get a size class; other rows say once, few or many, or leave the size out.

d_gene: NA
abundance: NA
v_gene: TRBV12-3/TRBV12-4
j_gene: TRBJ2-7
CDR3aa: CASSLGQGSHEQYF
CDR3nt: TGTGCCAGCAGTTTAGGGCAGGGATCCCACGAGCAGTACTTC

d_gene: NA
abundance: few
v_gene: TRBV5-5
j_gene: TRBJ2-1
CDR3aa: CASSLGQGIMDNEQFF
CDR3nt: TGTGCCAGCAGCTTGGGCCAGGGGATCATGGACAATGAGCAGTTCTTC

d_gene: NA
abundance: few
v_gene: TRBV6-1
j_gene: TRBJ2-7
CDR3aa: CASSRGRSSYEQYF
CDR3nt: TGTGCCAGCTCCCGGGGACGGAGCTCCTACGAGCAGTACTTC

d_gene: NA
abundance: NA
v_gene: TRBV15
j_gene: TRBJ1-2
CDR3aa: CATSRPPPGGGYTF
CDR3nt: TGTGCCACCAGCAGACCCCCCCCGGGGGGTGGCTACACCTTC

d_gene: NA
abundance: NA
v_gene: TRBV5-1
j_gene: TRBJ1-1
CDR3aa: CASSLELGTEAFF
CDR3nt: TGCGCCAGCAGCTTAGAGTTGGGCACTGAAGCTTTCTTT

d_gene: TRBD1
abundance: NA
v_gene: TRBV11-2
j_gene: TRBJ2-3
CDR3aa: CASSSGQSTDTQYF
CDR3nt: TGTGCCAGCAGCTCGGGACAGAGCACAGATACGCAGTATTTT

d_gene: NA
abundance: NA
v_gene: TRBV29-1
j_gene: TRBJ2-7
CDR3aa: CSVVQERSYVSYEQYF
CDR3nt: TGCAGCGTTGTCCAAGAAAGGTCCTACGTTTCCTACGAGCAGTACTTC

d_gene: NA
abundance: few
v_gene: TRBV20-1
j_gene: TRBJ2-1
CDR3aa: CSARDSRYSYNEQFF
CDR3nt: TGCAGTGCTAGAGATAGCCGATACTCCTACAATGAGCAGTTCTTC

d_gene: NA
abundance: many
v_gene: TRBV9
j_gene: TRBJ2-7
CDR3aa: CASSAGQTSSYEQYF
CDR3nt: TGTGCCAGCAGCGCAGGACAGACGAGCTCCTACGAGCAGTACTTC

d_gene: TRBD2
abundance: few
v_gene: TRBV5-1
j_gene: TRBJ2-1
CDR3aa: CASSQGPSGSYNEQFF
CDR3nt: TGCGCCAGCAGCCAGGGGCCTAGCGGGAGCTACAATGAGCAGTTCTTC

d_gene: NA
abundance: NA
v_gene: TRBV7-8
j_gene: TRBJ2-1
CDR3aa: CASNLGVYSYNEQFF
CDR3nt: TGTGCCAGCAACTTAGGGGTGTACTCCTACAATGAGCAGTTCTTC

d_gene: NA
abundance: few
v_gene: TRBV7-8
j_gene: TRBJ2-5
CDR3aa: CASSLLESGGSETQYF
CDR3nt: TGTGCCAGCAGCTTATTGGAAAGTGGGGGGTCAGAGACCCAGTACTTC

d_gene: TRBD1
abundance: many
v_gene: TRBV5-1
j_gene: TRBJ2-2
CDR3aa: CASSLGQGHTGELFF
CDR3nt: TGCGCCAGCAGCTTAGGACAGGGACACACCGGGGAGCTGTTTTTT

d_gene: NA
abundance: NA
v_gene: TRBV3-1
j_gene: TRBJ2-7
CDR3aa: CASSQGREGTTSFYEQYF
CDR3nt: TGTGCCAGCAGCCAAGGGCGGGAAGGGACAACAAGTTTCTACGAGCAGTACTTC

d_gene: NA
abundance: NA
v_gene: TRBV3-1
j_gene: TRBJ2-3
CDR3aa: CASSPRGKVSTDTQYF
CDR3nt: TGTGCCAGCAGCCCCCGGGGTAAAGTTAGCACAGATACGCAGTATTTT

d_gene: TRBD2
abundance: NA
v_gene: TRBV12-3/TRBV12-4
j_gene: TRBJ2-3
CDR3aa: CASSLSRLAGSSTDTQYF
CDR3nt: TGTGCCAGCAGTTTATCGCGACTAGCGGGTTCTAGCACAGATACGCAGTATTTT

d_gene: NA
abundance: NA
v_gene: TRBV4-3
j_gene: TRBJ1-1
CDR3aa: CASSQDTGQSPIEAFF
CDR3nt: TGCGCCAGCAGCCAAGATACAGGACAGTCTCCCATTGAAGCTTTCTTT

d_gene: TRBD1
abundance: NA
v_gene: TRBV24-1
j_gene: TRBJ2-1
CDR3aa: CATSETGQYNEQFF
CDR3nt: TGTGCCACCAGTGAGACGGGACAGTACAATGAGCAGTTCTTC

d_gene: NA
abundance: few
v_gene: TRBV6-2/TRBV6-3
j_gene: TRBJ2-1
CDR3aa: CASSYEAHNEQFF
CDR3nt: TGTGCCAGCAGTTACGAGGCCCACAATGAGCAGTTCTTC

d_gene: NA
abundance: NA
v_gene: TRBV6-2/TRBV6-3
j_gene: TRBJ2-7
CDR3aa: CASSEPVTSSIYEQYF
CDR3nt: TGTGCCAGCAGCGAACCCGTCACTAGCTCGATCTACGAGCAGTACTTC

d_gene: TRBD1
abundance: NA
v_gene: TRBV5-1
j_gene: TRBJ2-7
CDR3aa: CASSSTGTGYSGEQYF
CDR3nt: TGCGCCAGCAGCTCAACCGGGACAGGGTATTCAGGCGAGCAGTACTTC

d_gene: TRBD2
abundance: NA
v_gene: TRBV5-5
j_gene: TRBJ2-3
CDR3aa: CASSSGLAGGEDTQYF
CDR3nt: TGTGCCAGCAGCTCGGGACTAGCGGGGGGAGAAGATACGCAGTATTTT